Listed here is a single T cell receptor (beta chain). The antigen remains undetermined. This sample was taken from a study of T cell responses to AZD1222 COVID-19 vaccine. Study-level points and caveats: The span of vaccine-associated CD4 TCRs extended across spike, with dominance at 160-218 and 743-854. Scientists sampled the repertoires only once the peak T cell response had passed. Unmutated variant regions reportedly attract nearly half of all spike-specific TCRs.

From germline, CDR1 is SEHNR and CDR2 FQNEAQ (reference sequence). The CDR3 has 12 amino acids. Trimming pared 5 bases from V and 7 bases from J, leaving 9 bases between. Clones were sequenced by immunoSEQ multiplex PCR, and TCRdb holds only the in-frame ones, with some missing. The data show 150,000 to 200,000 clones, 90% to 95% seen once. The chain has TRBV7-9 and TRBJ2-1; D unclear. Sequencing was performed on peripheral blood, taken 28 days after the second AZD1222 dose. This receptor was identified in an adult who received the AZD1222 COVID-19 vaccine. The CDR3 sequence: CASSPPTNEQFF. In DNA, the CDR3 is TGTGCCAGCAGCCCCCCAACGAATGAGCAGTTCTTC.